Below are 17 T cell receptor beta chains sequenced from a single sample in a study of T-cell memory formation after mild COVID-19. MiXCR, run by TCRdb on the 5' RACE reads, gives a single entry per CDR3 protein. The data show approximately 48,000 distinct CDR3 sequences, with 5.5% to 7.5% seen just once and about 1.5% held by the top ten. The sequencing input was PBMCs or a T cell subset sorted from them (not recorded which). These receptors were collected from a man between 18 and 29 years old who had mild COVID-19 (a few samples of this study predate the infection). Cell type and time point are not known.

The chain joins TRBV3-1 to TRBJ1-2; 8 bases line up with TRBD1. The CDR3 totals 13 residues. From germline, CDR1 is LGHDT and CDR2 YNNKEL (reference sequence). V shed 7 bases, J shed 5 bases, and the junction held 6 bases outside the gene matches. The DNA of the CDR3 is TGTGCCAGCACCCTACAGGGGGAATATGGCTACACCTTC. Protein product: CASTLQGEYGYTF.

The V call is TRBV7-2, the J call TRBJ2-1; 11 bases align to TRBD2. Germline CDR1 is SGHTA and CDR2 is FQGNSA. The CDR3 sequence is 15 residues long. With V trimmed by 5 bases and J by 7 bases, 7 bases remained unmatched. CDR3 DNA: TGTGCCAGCAGCCTAGGAATAGCGGGGGGGAATGAGCAGTTCTTC. This gives the protein CASSLGIAGGNEQFF.

J is TRBJ2-1 and V is TRBV10-3, with 11 nucleotides matching TRBD1. Per the germline V gene, CDR1 is ENHRY and CDR2 is SYGVKD. This CDR3 region has 13 residues. Trimming took 7 bases from V and 8 from J; bases not matched to a gene: 4. In nucleotides, the CDR3 is TGTGCCATCATGGGACAGGGGGGGGATGAGCAGTTCTTC. Protein product: CAIMGQGGDEQFF.

In this sample, this clonotype turned up a few times. The rearrangement uses TRBV7-2 and TRBJ1-5; D not resolved. V gave up 1 base and J gave up 0 bases, with 7 bases separating them. The CDR3 length is 15 residues. Germline assignment: CDR1 SGHTA and CDR2 FQGNSA. CDR3 coding DNA: TGTGCCAGCAGCTTAGGGGTTTATAGCAATCAGCCCCAGCATTTT. This encodes CASSLGVYSNQPQHF. The entire variable domain, with the rest obtained from reference TRBV7-2 and TRBJ1-5, is as follows: GAGVSQSPSNKVTEKGKDVELRCDPISGHTALYWYRQSLGQGLEFLIYFQGNSAPDKSGLPSDRFSAERTGGSVSTLTIQRTQQEDSAVYLCASSLGVYSNQPQHFGDGTRLSIL.

This clonotype appeared a few times. V gene TRBV5-4 combines with J gene TRBJ2-3; D is unclear. V was shortened by 0 bases and J by 5 bases, with 13 bases between the two germline ends. The CDR3 is 15 amino acids. The germline gives CDR1 SGHNT, CDR2 YYREEE (reference sequence). Here the CDR3 DNA reads TGTGCCAGCAGCTTGGCCATGAGGTGGGGAGATACGCAGTATTTT. Amino acid sequence: CASSLAMRWGDTQYF.

This clonotype was counted a few times. The rearrangement joins TRBV5-5 to TRBJ1-4; D remains unclear. This CDR3 has 18 amino acids. CDR1 is SGHKS, CDR2 YYEKEE, per germline (reference sequence). With 1 base removed from V and 0 bases from J, the gap between germline ends came to 16 bases. This CDR3 reads CASSLFYRLGATNEKLFF. The DNA for the CDR3 is TGTGCCAGCAGCTTGTTCTATCGGCTTGGGGCAACTAATGAAAAACTGTTTTTT.

This clonotype showed up many times. The genes are TRBV20-1 and TRBJ2-3; TRBD1 agrees at 9 bases. V trimming: 4 bases; J trimming: 2 bases; junction bases outside the gene matches: 10. Germline CDR1 reads DFQATT; CDR2 reads SNEGSKA (reference sequence). This CDR3 has 16 amino acids. The CDR3 loop reads CSAKRTGGGLTDTQYF. In DNA form, the CDR3 reads TGCAGTGCTAAACGAACAGGGGGCGGGCTCACAGATACGCAGTATTTT.

V usage is TRBV6-5 and J usage is TRBJ1-2; 8 nucleotides align to TRBD1. Germline CDR1 and CDR2: MNHEY and SVGAGI. V gave up 0 bases and J gave up 7 bases; unmatched junction bases: 1. The CDR3 extends over 13 amino acids. The DNA of the CDR3 is TGTGCCAGCAGTTACTCCGACAGGGGTGGCTACACCTTC. Amino acid sequence: CASSYSDRGGYTF.

CDR3 DNA: TGTGCCACCAGCCTAGCCTTGACATCTCTGGGGGAGCAGTTCTTC. The encoded protein is CATSLALTSLGEQFF. V usage is TRBV15 and J usage is TRBJ2-1, with D tentatively TRBD2 (5 bases). Germline loops: CDR1 LNHNV, CDR2 YYDKDF (reference sequence). The CDR3 sequence is 15 residues long. V lost 5 bases and J lost 10, with 21 bases in between.

In its sample, this clonotype was seen a few times. V gene TRBV11-2 combines with J gene TRBJ2-3, with a tentative D call TRBD1 (5 bases). Between the trimmed V and J ends, which lost 5 bases and 6 bases, there was a span of 12 bases. Germline V gives CDR1 SGHAT, CDR2 FQNNGV. This CDR3 has 13 amino acids. The CDR3 sequence is CASSPGISDTQYF. The CDR3 DNA sequence: TGTGCCAGCAGCCCAGGGATTTCGGATACGCAGTATTTT.

This clonotype has a count of ten or more. The J gene is TRBJ2-4, the V gene TRBV7-6, with TRBD2 identical over 10 bases. Germline V lookup: CDR1 SGHVS, CDR2 FNYEAQ. The trim removed 7 bases at V and 0 bases at J, leaving 15 bases unmatched. The CDR3 consists of 19 residues. The CDR3 protein is CASIKARTSGGGAKNIQYF. CDR3 coding DNA: TGTGCCAGCATCAAAGCCCGGACTAGCGGTGGGGGAGCCAAAAACATTCAGTACTTC.

The chain uses TRBV6-2 or TRBV6-3 and TRBJ2-1; D possibly uses TRBD1 or TRBD2 (6 bases each). V gave up 6 bases and J gave up 10 bases, with 16 bases separating them. Germline CDR1 MNHEY, CDR2 SVGEGT. CDR3 length: 13 amino acids. The CDR3 region is CASSYRGRREQFF. In DNA, the CDR3 is TGTGCCAGCAGCTACCGGGGGCGTCGAGAGCAGTTCTTC.

The chain is built from TRBV27 and TRBJ1-2; the match to TRBD1 covers 12 bases. Germline CDR1 is MNHEY and CDR2 is SMNVEV (reference sequence). CDR3 length: 19 amino acids. V dropped 6 bases and J dropped 5; count of bases not matched to a gene: 19. The CDR3 sequence is CASSPIGEGQGARRYGYTF. DNA of the CDR3: TGTGCCAGCAGCCCGATAGGTGAGGGACAGGGGGCTCGGAGGTATGGCTACACCTTC.

J is TRBJ2-2 and V is TRBV12-3 or TRBV12-4, with 8 nucleotides matching TRBD2. J lost 5 bases, V lost 3 bases, and 2 bases had no gene match. The CDR3 is 14 amino acids. CDR3 DNA sequence: TGTGCCAGCAGTTTCGGCGGGGGGACCGGGGAGCTGTTTTTT. The encoded protein is CASSFGGGTGELFF.

This clonotype appeared a few times. This sequence joins TRBV7-2 and TRBJ1-2; no firm D call. The V end was cut by 4 bases, the J end by 7 bases, with 19 bases between. This CDR3 contains 15 residues. Germline values: CDR1 SGHTA, CDR2 FQGNSA. CDR3 region: CASSSPRARSGGYTF. The CDR3 DNA sequence: TGTGCCAGCAGCTCGCCCCGGGCCCGCTCAGGTGGCTACACCTTC.

The chain recombines TRBV11-1 with TRBJ2-3; D remains unclear. The V end lost 7 bases, the J end lost 4 bases, and 9 bases lay between the germline ends. CDR1 and CDR2 (germline): SGHAT, FQDESV (reference sequence). The CDR3 is 12 residues long. The CDR3 spells CASTKPADTQYF. DNA for the CDR3: TGTGCCAGCACCAAACCAGCAGATACGCAGTATTTT.

The sample holds a few counts of this clonotype. The chain uses TRBV4-1 and TRBJ2-2; 7 nucleotides match TRBD2. Germline V gene sequence: CDR1 MGHRA, CDR2 YSYEKL. The CDR3 totals 15 residues. The V and J ends lost 4 bases and 2 bases, in that order; junction bases with no gene match: 4. The CDR3 nucleotides are TGCGCCAGCAGCCGGACTAGGTCCAACACCGGGGAGCTGTTTTTT. Translated, it gives CASSRTRSNTGELFF.